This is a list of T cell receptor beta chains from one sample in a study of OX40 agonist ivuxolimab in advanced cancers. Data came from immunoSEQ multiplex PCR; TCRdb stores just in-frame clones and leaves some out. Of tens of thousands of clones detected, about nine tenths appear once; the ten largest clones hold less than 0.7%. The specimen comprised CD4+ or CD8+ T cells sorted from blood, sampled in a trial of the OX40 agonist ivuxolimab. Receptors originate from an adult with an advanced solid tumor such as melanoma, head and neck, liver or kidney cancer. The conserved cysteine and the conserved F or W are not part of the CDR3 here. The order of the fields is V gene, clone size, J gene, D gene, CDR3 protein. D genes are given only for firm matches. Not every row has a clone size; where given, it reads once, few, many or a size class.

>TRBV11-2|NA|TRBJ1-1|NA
ASSLGRTMNTEAF
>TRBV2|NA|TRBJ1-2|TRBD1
ASSEERTGRGYT
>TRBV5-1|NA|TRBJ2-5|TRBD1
ASSTGQGEETQY
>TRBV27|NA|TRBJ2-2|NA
ASSLSLRATGELF
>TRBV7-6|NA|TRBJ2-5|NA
ASSQEPETQY
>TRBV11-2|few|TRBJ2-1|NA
ASSLDRTGREQF
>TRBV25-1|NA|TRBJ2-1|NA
ASSPRTNEQF
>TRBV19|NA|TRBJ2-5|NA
ASSMRGQETQY
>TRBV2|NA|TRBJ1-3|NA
ASSEAGLGNSGNTIY
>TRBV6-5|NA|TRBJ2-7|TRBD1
ASSRQGPSYEQY
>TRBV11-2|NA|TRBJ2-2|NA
ASSRGAGELF
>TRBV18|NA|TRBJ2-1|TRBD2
ASSEAGGPFEQF
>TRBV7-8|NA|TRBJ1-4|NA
ASSLADRGEKLF
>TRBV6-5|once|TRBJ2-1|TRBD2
ASSFALAGVNEQF
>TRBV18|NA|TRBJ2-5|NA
ASSPNSDRQETQY
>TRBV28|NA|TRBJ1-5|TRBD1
ASRQGGEVEPQH
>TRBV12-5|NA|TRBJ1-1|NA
ASGSGPGTEAF
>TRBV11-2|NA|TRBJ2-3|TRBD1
ASSARTGFADTQY
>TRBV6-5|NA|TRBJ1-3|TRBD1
ASSSGQGARGNTIY
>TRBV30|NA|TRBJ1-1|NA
AWNQRRNTEAF
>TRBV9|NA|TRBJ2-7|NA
ASSVLGSQSEQY
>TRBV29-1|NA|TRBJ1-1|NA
SVEDLRAGRFETEAF
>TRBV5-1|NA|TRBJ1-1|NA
ASSLGPNTEAF
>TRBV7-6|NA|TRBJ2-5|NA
ASSLGHQETQY
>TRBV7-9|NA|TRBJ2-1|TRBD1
ASSNPGGADNEQF
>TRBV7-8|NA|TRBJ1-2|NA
ASSLGPAYGYT
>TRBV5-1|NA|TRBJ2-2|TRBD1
ASTRDSPTGELF
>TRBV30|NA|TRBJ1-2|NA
AWSWGQGYGYT
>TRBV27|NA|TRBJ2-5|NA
ASYPKINGLPQETQY
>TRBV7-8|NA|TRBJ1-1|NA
ASSPPWGEGTEAF
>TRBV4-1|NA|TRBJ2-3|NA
ASSQGAPDTQY
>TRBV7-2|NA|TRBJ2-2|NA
ASSSRTGGELF
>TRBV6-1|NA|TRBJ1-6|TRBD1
ASRTDRVGVH
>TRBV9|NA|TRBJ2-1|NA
ASSVRYEVNEQF
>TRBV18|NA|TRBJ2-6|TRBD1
ASSLDRAGANVLT
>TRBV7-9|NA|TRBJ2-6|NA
ASTPSLRSGANVLT
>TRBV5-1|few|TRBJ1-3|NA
ASSLNTGYSGNTIY
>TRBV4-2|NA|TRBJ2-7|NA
ASSQESTRGYEQY
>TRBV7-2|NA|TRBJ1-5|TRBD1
ASNQGGNQPQH
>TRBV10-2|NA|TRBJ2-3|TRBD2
ASRLAGGRTDTQY
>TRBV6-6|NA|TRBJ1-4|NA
ASSYSFNEKLF
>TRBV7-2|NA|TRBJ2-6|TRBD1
ASSLSIGQGAAGANVLT